Described below is a single T cell receptor (beta chain) sequence and its context. The data derive from a study of blood T cell repertoires in COVID-19. Study as a whole: Sample material is recorded as cDNA or gDNA derived from T cells, B-cell-depleted T cells, or PBMCs.

Germline loops: CDR1 SGHTS, CDR2 YDEGEE. V lost 2 bases and J lost 4; bases outside the gene matches: 7. The CDR3 runs to 15 residues. Source study methods: Amplification from reference gene primers served as the basis for estimated nucleated cell counts. Produced via immunoSEQ multiplex PCR; TCRdb's table is partial and in-frame only. That table supplies the V and J calls and clone size; D and trimming were determined from the DNA. The sample consists of fewer than 250,000 clones, roughly 85% of them appearing once. The specimen sequenced was peripheral blood. The TCR comes from a woman between 35 and 50 years old with active or convalescent COVID-19. The chain uses TRBV5-8 and TRBJ2-3; 7 nucleotides match TRBD1. CDR3 residues: CASSFGLQGADTQYF. The CDR3 coding sequence is TGTGCCAGCAGCTTTGGACTCCAGGGGGCAGATACGCAGTATTTT.